This T cell receptor (beta chain) stems from a study of T cell repertoires in aging, cancer and after chemotherapy. Study details: Roughly 9.3 million TCR reads made up the full dataset. Regarding the study as a whole: Hematological cancer patients had lymphoid organ infiltration that may impair thymic emigration or T cell expansion.

The template was genomic DNA from peripheral blood, not RNA. TRB rearrangements spanning V, D and J were amplified using mixed TRB-A/B primers. TCRdb fed the multiplex PCR reads into MiXCR, producing one record per CDR3 protein. The table records some 2,200 distinct CDR3 sequences, 22% of them present only once. This clonotype is medium-sized (0.01 to 0.1%) in the sample. Its cognate antigen is unknown. From germline, CDR1 is WNHNN and CDR2 SYGVQD (reference sequence). The CDR3 extends over 14 amino acids. After removal of 5 bases from V and 5 bases from J, the junction contained 1 base not matched to a gene.

This sequence originates from a human donor with a blood cancer. The chain combines TRBV10-1 with TRBJ2-1, with TRBD2 matching over 12 bases. The material sequenced was blood. The CDR3 protein is CASSTSGGHNEQFF. CDR3 DNA: TGCGCCAGCAGTACTAGCGGGGGGCACAATGAGCAGTTCTTC.